A single sample is the source of the 12 T cell receptor beta chains below, sequenced in a study of blood T cell repertoires in COVID-19. Sequencing was performed with immunoSEQ multiplex PCR; in TCRdb, only in-frame clones are kept and a portion is missing. The data hold a few hundred thousand clones, with about 89% observed a single time. The sequenced sample consisted of PBMCs or T cells enriched from blood (not recorded which). These receptors all come from a man in his thirties or forties who had recovered from COVID-19.

The CDR3 is CASSRDRTNEKLFF. For the CDR3, the DNA is TGTGCCAGCAGCCGGGACAGGACGAATGAAAAACTGTTTTTT. The chain uses TRBV6-5 and TRBJ1-4, with 8 bases identical to TRBD1. V shed 6 bases and J 5 bases; nucleotides not matched to a gene: 5. Germline V lookup: CDR1 MNHEY, CDR2 SVGAGI. This CDR3 has 14 residues.

The CDR3 loop reads CASSSGQSNGSPLHF. The DNA for the CDR3 is TGTGCCAGCAGTTCTGGACAGAGTAATGGTTCACCCCTCCACTTT. The rearrangement uses TRBV27 and TRBJ1-6; D is perhaps TRBD1 (6 bases). Germline V gives CDR1 MNHEY, CDR2 SMNVEV (reference sequence). V gave up 4 bases and J gave up 9 bases, with 16 bases separating them. The CDR3 runs to 15 residues.

The chain joins TRBV5-8 to TRBJ1-5; D unclear. Trimming removed 2 bases from V and 6 bases from J, with 12 bases in between. This CDR3 is 14 amino acids long. Germline-derived CDR1 and CDR2 are SGHTS and YDEGEE. The CDR3 protein is CASSLALSGQPQHF. CDR3 in DNA: TGTGCCAGCAGCTTAGCCCTTTCGGGTCAGCCCCAGCATTTT.

The chain recombines TRBV30 with TRBJ1-2; 8 bases align to TRBD1. Germline trimming cut 0 bases from V and 8 bases from J; bases unmatched to any gene: 5. The length of the CDR3 is 13 residues. Germline V CDR1 and CDR2: GTSNPN, SVGIG (reference sequence). The CDR3: CAWSVDRGTGYTF. CDR3 in DNA: TGTGCCTGGAGTGTCGACAGGGGAACAGGCTACACCTTC.

This sequence joins TRBV5-6 and TRBJ2-7; 8 bases are shared with TRBD1. CDR1 is SGHDT, CDR2 YYEEEE, per germline. J was trimmed by 5 bases and V by 3 bases; bases with no gene match: 7. The CDR3 sequence is 14 residues long. As DNA, the CDR3 is TGTGCCAGCAGCTGGACAGGGTACCTCAACGAGCAGTACTTC. Residues: CASSWTGYLNEQYF.

J is TRBJ2-1 and V is TRBV18; TRBD2 matches at 9 bases. The CDR3 is 14 residues long. The V gene end was trimmed by 8 bases and the J gene end by 9 bases; junction bases not matched to a gene: 11. Germline CDR1 KGHSH, CDR2 LQKENI. The CDR3 here is CASRPAGGPGEQFF. As DNA, the CDR3 is TGTGCCAGCCGTCCGGCGGGGGGGCCCGGTGAGCAGTTCTTC.

The CDR3 is CASSWGDRSNTEAFF. In nucleotides, the CDR3 is TGCGCCAGCAGCTGGGGGGACAGGTCGAACACTGAAGCTTTCTTT. The chain couples TRBV5-1 to TRBJ1-1, with 8 positions matching TRBD1. Trimming cost V 3 bases and J 1 base; bases outside gene matches: 5. Germline loops: CDR1 SGHRS, CDR2 YFSETQ. The CDR3 runs to 15 residues.

The V call is TRBV24-1, the J call TRBJ1-2; D remains ambiguous. Germline V gives CDR1 KGHDR, CDR2 SFDVKD. V lost 6 bases to trimming and J lost 4 bases, with 8 bases between them. The CDR3 extends over 12 amino acids. The CDR3 nucleotides read TGTGCCACCAGTCTCTCGGGCTATGGCTACACCTTC. Amino acid sequence: CATSLSGYGYTF.

The chain uses TRBV29-1 and TRBJ2-2; D assignment may be TRBD1 or TRBD2 (6 bases each). The CDR3 has 12 amino acids. CDR1 is SQVTM and CDR2 is ANQGSEA in the germline V gene. The germline V and J ends were trimmed by 7 bases and 5 bases, with 11 bases remaining between them. The CDR3 DNA is TGCAGCGGGGGGGCGGCGACCGGGGAGCTGTTTTTT. It translates to CSGGAATGELFF.

V gene TRBV6-5 combines with J gene TRBJ1-4; 8 nucleotides align to TRBD1. CDR3 size: 13 residues. The germline V gene encodes CDR1 MNHEY and CDR2 SVGAGI. V trimming: 5 bases; J trimming: 8 bases; junction bases outside the gene matches: 4. The CDR3 DNA sequence: TGTGCCAGCAGTACAGGGGGTCGCGAAAAACTGTTTTTT. It is translated as CASSTGGREKLFF.

The V call is TRBV19, the J call TRBJ2-5, with 13 bases that match TRBD2. The V gene end was trimmed by 1 base and the J gene end by 5 bases; junction bases not matched to a gene: 16. The CDR3 is 20 amino acids. Germline lookup yields CDR1 LNHDA and CDR2 SQIVND (reference sequence). Written as DNA, the CDR3 is TGTGCCAGTAGTATAGGGCCCCGACTAGCGGGGGGACCACAACAGGAGACCCAGTACTTC. Translated: CASSIGPRLAGGPQQETQYF.

The chain employs TRBV9 and TRBJ1-4; TRBD1 aligns across 7 bases. V lost 4 bases and J lost 8; bases outside the gene matches: 8. This CDR3 comprises 14 residues. The germline V gene has CDR1 SGDLS and CDR2 YYNGEE. In DNA, the CDR3 is TGTGCCAGCAGCCCCCGGACAGGAGCCGAAAAACTGTTTTTT. Protein sequence: CASSPRTGAEKLFF.